This TCR beta chain was obtained from a study of shared clonotypes between healthy human individuals. The table came from immunoSEQ multiplex PCR; TCRdb's copy has only in-frame clones and leaves some out. Of approximately 1.5 million clones in the sample, 98% were seen once. It was into CD45RA+ naive and CD45RA-negative memory subsets that the CD4+ cells were split. As regards this clone: Other DNA sequences in the sample encode the same CDR3.

Germline V gene data show CDR1 as SGHRS and CDR2 as YFSETQ. The CDR3 spans 14 residues. V dropped 5 bases and J dropped 3; count of bases not matched to a gene: 2. The origin of this receptor is a man aged 30 to 39 in good health. The specimen sequenced was naive CD4+ T cells sorted from blood. The sample's subset: CD45RA+ positively selected. V and J are TRBV5-1 and TRBJ2-3; 11 bases align to TRBD2. CDR3: CASSRTSGTDTQYF. The CDR3 DNA reads TGCGCCAGCAGTCGGACTAGCGGGACAGATACGCAGTATTTT.